This record looks at one T cell receptor beta chain sequence and its context. Its antigen is still unknown. This entry is derived from a study of radiotherapy plus CTLA-4 blockade in lung cancer. Regarding the study as a whole: Clones of tumor-derived TCRs expanded in blood after radiotherapy plus ipilimumab.

The CDR3 is 17 amino acids. V was clipped by 4 bases and J by 0 bases; unmatched bases: 5. Per germline, CDR1 LNHDA and CDR2 SQIVND (reference sequence). Data came from immunoSEQ multiplex PCR; TCRdb stores just in-frame clones and leaves some out. The table records 45,000 to 60,000 clones, around four fifths of them present only once. The input for sequencing was peripheral blood, taken from a patient treated with radiotherapy plus ipilimumab. The origin of this receptor is a human donor with non-small cell lung cancer who had stable disease on radiotherapy plus ipilimumab. The gene calls are TRBV19 and TRBJ2-6; the match to TRBD1 covers 8 bases. The DNA of the CDR3 is TGTGCCAGTAGTACAGGACAGGGAAGCTCTGGGGCCAACGTCCTGACTTTC. Translated: CASSTGQGSSGANVLTF.